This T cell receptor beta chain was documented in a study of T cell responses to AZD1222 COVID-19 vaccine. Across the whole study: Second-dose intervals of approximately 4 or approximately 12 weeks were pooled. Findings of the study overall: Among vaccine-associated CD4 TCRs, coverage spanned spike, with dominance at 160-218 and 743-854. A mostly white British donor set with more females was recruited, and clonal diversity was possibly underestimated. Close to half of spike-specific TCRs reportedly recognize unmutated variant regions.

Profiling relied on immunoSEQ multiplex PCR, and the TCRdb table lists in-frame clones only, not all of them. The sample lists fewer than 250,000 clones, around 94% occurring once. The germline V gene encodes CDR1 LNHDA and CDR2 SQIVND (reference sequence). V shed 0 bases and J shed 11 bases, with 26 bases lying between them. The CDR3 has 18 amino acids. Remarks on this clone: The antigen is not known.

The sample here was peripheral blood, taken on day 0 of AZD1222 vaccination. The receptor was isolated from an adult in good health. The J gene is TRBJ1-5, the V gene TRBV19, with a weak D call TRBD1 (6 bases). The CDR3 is CASSIDHWGQSARSSQHF. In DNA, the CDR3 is TGTGCCAGTAGTATAGACCACTGGGGACAATCAGCCCGGTCTTCCCAGCATTTT.